The 16 T cell receptor beta chains below come from one sample, sequenced in a study of OX40 agonist ivuxolimab in advanced cancers. The table came from immunoSEQ multiplex PCR; TCRdb's copy has only in-frame clones and leaves some out. Here the sample spans over 25,000 clones, roughly 90% being singletons. The specimen was CD4+ or CD8+ T cells sorted from blood, collected in a trial of the OX40 agonist ivuxolimab. The receptors stem from an adult with an advanced solid tumor such as melanoma, head and neck, liver or kidney cancer.

CDR3 DNA: TGTGCCAGTAGGACAGGGGGCACCGGGGAGCTGTTTTTT. Its translation: CASRTGGTGELFF. The chain combines TRBV9 with TRBJ2-2; 10 bases line up with TRBD1. CDR1 is SGDLS and CDR2 is YYNGEE in the germline V gene. V was clipped by 8 bases and J by 4 bases; unmatched bases: 2. CDR3 size: 13 residues.

The rearrangement uses TRBV14 and TRBJ1-4, with D unclear. V dropped 1 base and J dropped 5 bases, with 11 bases sitting between them. Germline values: CDR1 SGHDN, CDR2 FVKESK. The CDR3 extends over 15 amino acids. Written as DNA, the CDR3 is TGTGCCAGCAGCCAAGCCGGTGAACTAAATGAAAAACTGTTTTTT. It yields the protein CASSQAGELNEKLFF.

The chain combines TRBV21-1 with TRBJ1-3; TRBD1 is the table's D call and was not checked against the DNA. TRBV21-1 is termed a pseudogene. The CDR3 consists of 16 residues. The CDR3 spells CASSKATEIAGNTIYF. The CDR3 DNA reads as TGTGCCAGCAGCAAAGCGACAGAAATTGCTGGAAACACCATATATTTT.

The chain is built from TRBV6-5 and TRBJ2-3; possibly TRBD1 for D (6 bases). The CDR3 is 14 amino acids. Trimming took off 3 bases at V and 5 bases at J, with 12 bases between the two ends. CDR1 is MNHEY and CDR2 is SVGAGI in the germline V gene. This CDR3 is CASSYSGVGDTQYF. For the CDR3, the DNA is TGTGCCAGCAGTTATTCAGGGGTAGGAGATACGCAGTATTTT.

The chain has TRBV12-5 and TRBJ2-1; D is possibly TRBD1 (8 bases). CDR3 length: 15 amino acids. V lost 6 bases and J 4 bases, leaving 16 bases between the germline ends. In germline, CDR1 is LGHNT, CDR2 FRNRAP. CDR3 DNA sequence: TGTGCTAGTGGCCTCACAGGGGGGGAATACAATGAGCAGTTCTTC. Encoded protein: CASGLTGGEYNEQFF. Full variable domain (remainder filled in from reference TRBV12-5 and TRBJ2-1): DARVTQTPRHKVTEMGQEVTMRCQPILGHNTVFWYRQTMMQGLELLAYFRNRAPLDDSGMPKDRFSAEMPDATLATLKIQPSEPRDSAVYFCASGLTGGEYNEQFFGPGTRLTVL.

The DNA for the CDR3 is TGTGCCAGCAGTTACGGGGACAGCTACGAGCAGTACTTC. Encoded protein: CASSYGDSYEQYF. The chain joins TRBV6-5 to TRBJ2-7, with 7 bases fitting TRBD1. In germline, CDR1 is MNHEY, CDR2 SVGAGI. CDR3 size: 13 residues. With 2 bases clipped from V and 3 bases from J, the junction kept 1 base outside the gene matches.

J is TRBJ1-5 and V is TRBV28; 9 bases map to TRBD1. There are 19 residues in the CDR3. J gave up 6 bases and V 3 bases, and 18 bases lay outside the gene matches. Germline-derived CDR1 and CDR2 are MDHEN and SYDVKM. CDR3 in amino acids: CASSFLLHRDRAGGQPQHF. Written as DNA, the CDR3 is TGTGCCAGCAGTTTTTTGCTGCACCGGGACAGGGCGGGGGGTCAGCCCCAGCATTTT.

Here the CDR3 DNA reads TGTGCCAGCAGTGAAGCGGGACTACTAGCGGGGGGTACCTACAATGAGCAGTTCTTC. This sequence encodes CASSEAGLLAGGTYNEQFF. The V call is TRBV2, the J call TRBJ2-1; 12 bases align to TRBD2. The ends lost 0 bases at V and 2 bases at J; junction bases unmatched: 8. This CDR3 contains 19 residues. The germline CDR1 and CDR2 sequences are SNHLY and FYNNEI.

This chain joins TRBV6-1 and TRBJ2-7; the D gene is possibly TRBD2 (7 bases). CDR3 length: 13 amino acids. The germline V and J ends were trimmed by 4 bases and 4 bases, with 11 bases remaining between them. Germline loops: CDR1 MNHNS, CDR2 SASEGT. This CDR3 reads CASSGGGRYEQYF. As DNA, the CDR3 is TGTGCCAGCAGTGGGGGGGGGCGATACGAGCAGTACTTC.

The J gene is TRBJ1-2, the V gene TRBV5-6, with D possibly matching TRBD1 (6 bases). Germline V gene data show CDR1 as SGHDT and CDR2 as YYEEEE. This CDR3 region has 16 residues. Trimming pared 1 base from V and 1 base from J, leaving 14 bases between. DNA for the CDR3: TGTGCCAGCAGCTTGTCCCCAGGGACAATTAACTATGGCTACACCTTC. Its translation: CASSLSPGTINYGYTF.

V is TRBV2 and J is TRBJ2-3; 7 nucleotides align to TRBD2. J gave up 0 bases and V 3 bases, and 3 bases lay outside the gene matches. Germline-derived CDR1 and CDR2 are SNHLY and FYNNEI. The CDR3 extends over 15 amino acids. The CDR3 loop reads CASSDGSGSTDTQYF. The CDR3 DNA reads as TGTGCCAGCAGTGACGGTAGCGGGAGCACAGATACGCAGTATTTT.

The table lists this clone with many counts. This chain links TRBV27 with TRBJ2-7, with TRBD1 matching 8 bases. Trimming removed 3 bases from V and 2 bases from J; junction bases left unmatched: 6. In germline, CDR1 is MNHEY, CDR2 SMNVEV (reference sequence). The CDR3 extends over 15 amino acids. The CDR3: CASSFTGTGAYEQYF. CDR3 nucleotide sequence: TGTGCCAGCAGTTTCACCGGGACAGGCGCCTACGAGCAGTACTTC.

The chain carries TRBV14 and TRBJ2-2; D perhaps matches TRBD1 (6 bases). The CDR3 length is 19 residues. Germline values: CDR1 SGHDN, CDR2 FVKESK. V was shortened by 3 bases and J by 1 base, with 21 bases between the two germline ends. CDR3 in amino acids: CASSHPGQPAEWNTGELFF. The CDR3 DNA follows: TGTGCCAGCAGCCACCCAGGACAGCCGGCGGAGTGGAACACCGGGGAGCTGTTTTTT.

Of note for this clone: Sequence at one end of the junction differs from germline and may be a read error. The chain employs TRBV7-9 and TRBJ1-1; D unclear. Per germline, CDR1 SEHNR and CDR2 FQNEAQ (reference sequence). This CDR3 has 14 amino acids. The CDR3 nucleotides read TGTGCCAGCAGCCTAGCAGCAGAGAACACTGAAGCTTTCTTT. It codes for CASSLAAENTEAFF.

This chain uses TRBV15 with TRBJ2-7; a weak D match, TRBD2 (6 bases). V was cut by 3 bases and J by 5 bases, with 20 bases left in between. In germline, CDR1 is LNHNV, CDR2 YYDKDF (reference sequence). This CDR3 spans 16 amino acids. CDR3 region: CATSRSWDSARDEQYF. The CDR3, as DNA: TGTGCCACCAGCAGGTCATGGGACTCGGCCAGGGACGAGCAGTACTTC.

The V and J genes are TRBV6-5 and TRBJ2-7; 9 bases agree with TRBD1. The CDR3 covers 13 residues. V lost 8 bases, J lost 4 bases, and 6 bases stayed unmatched. Germline-derived CDR1 and CDR2 are MNHEY and SVGAGI. The DNA of the CDR3 is TGTGCCAGCTCTGGGACAGGGAAATACGAGCAGTACTTC. This sequence encodes CASSGTGKYEQYF.